This T cell receptor (beta chain) was profiled in a study of CD8 T cells in ankylosing spondylitis. Study outcomes and limitations: Disease-linked clones proved CD8+ and comparatively uncommon in peripheral blood. Ankylosing spondylitis blood appeared to carry a characteristic TCR beta motif of seven to nine highly homologous variants. From matched ankylosing spondylitis synovial fluid, disease-linked clones were reportedly recovered at significantly enriched levels.

Using its own MiXCR run on the 5' RACE reads, TCRdb lists one record per CDR3 protein. The data contain more than 600,000 distinct CDR3 sequences, around a fifth of them singletons. The germline V gene has CDR1 SGHTA and CDR2 FQGTGA. The CDR3 totals 14 residues. The V end was cut by 2 bases, the J end by 5 bases, with 10 bases between. Details on this clonotype: Its antigen remains unknown.

The sample comprised blood, either unsorted or a sorted T cell fraction (not recorded which). This clonotype originated in a male donor with ankylosing spondylitis. The chain uses TRBV7-3 and TRBJ2-1; the D is unclear. The CDR3 DNA sequence: TGTGCCAGCAGCTTAGTCGCGGTAAACAATGAGCAGTTCTTC. It translates to CASSLVAVNNEQFF.